The source of this T cell receptor beta chain is a study of cytomegalovirus exposure and HLA in healthy donors. The method was immunoSEQ multiplex PCR; TCRdb's version includes in-frame clones alone and lacks a portion of them. The sample includes some 190,000 clones, roughly nine tenths of them seen just once. The TCR sequence derives from a young man in good health and CMV-seropositive. Specimen: PBMCs.

This CDR3 reads CASSGIQGINQPQHF. The DNA for the CDR3 is TGTGCCAGCAGTGGGATACAGGGAATTAATCAGCCCCAGCATTTT. This chain joins TRBV27 and TRBJ1-5; possibly TRBD1 for D (6 bases). The CDR3 length is 15 residues. Trimming removed 5 bases from V and 4 bases from J, with 15 bases in between. Germline loops: CDR1 MNHEY, CDR2 SMNVEV (reference sequence).